These 2 T cell receptor beta chains were all obtained from the same sample, sequenced in a study of T cells in localized non-small cell lung cancer. The repertoire was sequenced with immunoSEQ multiplex PCR; TCRdb's copy has only in-frame clones and lacks some. The table shows 50,000 to 70,000 clones, with roughly 80% occurring only once. Sequencing used PBMCs, obtained before any cancer treatment. These receptors were obtained from a man aged 35-75 years with stage II lung adenocarcinoma.

V gene TRBV19 combines with J gene TRBJ2-1; D is possibly TRBD1 (6 bases). Germline values: CDR1 LNHDA, CDR2 SQIVND (reference sequence). The V end was cut by 6 bases, the J end by 6 bases, with 18 bases between. The CDR3 has 15 residues. CDR3 bases: TGTGCCAGTAGGCTTACAGGGATTATGCTCAATGAGCAGTTCTTC. This translates into CASRLTGIMLNEQFF.

This clone has more than one count but fewer than ten. The chain has TRBV27 and TRBJ1-1, with 9 bases fitting TRBD1. The germline gives CDR1 MNHEY, CDR2 SMNVEV (reference sequence). After removal of 4 bases from V and 5 bases from J, the junction contained 5 bases not matched to a gene. The CDR3 covers 14 residues. This chain's CDR3 is CASSSGQGTTEAFF. CDR3 nucleotide sequence: TGTGCCAGCAGTTCGGGACAGGGCACGACTGAAGCTTTCTTT.